A selection of T cell receptor beta chains follows, all from one sample in a study of T cells in Graves' hyperthyroidism and ophthalmopathy. MiXCR, applied by TCRdb to the multiplex PCR reads, yields one record per CDR3 protein. In the table there are a few hundred thousand distinct CDR3 sequences, around a sixth of which are singletons. Specimen: blood. These receptors originate from a woman under 30 with Graves' hyperthyroidism that later progressed to Graves' ophthalmopathy. Both conserved end residues are part of each CDR3. Fields, in order: J gene, clone size, D gene, V gene, CDR3 protein, CDR3 DNA. The D gene is left open where the match is weak. The size field is filled for only some rows; it gives once, few, many or a size class.

J: TRBJ1-3
size: many
D: TRBD1
V: TRBV28
CDR3: CASSSGQGNSGNTIYF
DNA: TGTGCCAGCAGTTCGGGACAGGGGAACTCTGGAAACACCATATATTTT

J: TRBJ1-2
size: many
D: .
V: TRBV20-1
CDR3: CSARANPGVAYGYTF
DNA: TGCAGTGCTAGAGCCAACCCCGGGGTTGCCTATGGCTACACCTTC

J: TRBJ2-2
size: .
D: .
V: TRBV15
CDR3: CATSNQPGVTGELFF
DNA: TGTGCCACCAGCAACCAACCAGGGGTAACCGGGGAGCTGTTTTTT

J: TRBJ2-5
size: few
D: .
V: TRBV7-9
CDR3: CASSLVRFAGTGETQYF
DNA: TGTGCCAGCAGCTTAGTTCGGTTTGCAGGGACGGGGGAGACCCAGTACTTC

J: TRBJ1-1
size: many
D: .
V: TRBV29-1
CDR3: CSVSLTQGSTEAFF
DNA: TGCAGCGTTTCTCTGACCCAGGGGAGCACTGAAGCTTTCTTT

J: TRBJ2-7
size: few
D: .
V: TRBV6-1
CDR3: CASSFVYKTYEQYF
DNA: TGTGCCAGCAGTTTTGTGTATAAAACCTACGAGCAGTACTTC

J: TRBJ1-6
size: few
D: TRBD1
V: TRBV6-1
CDR3: CASTRDSTGSYNSPLHF
DNA: TGTGCCAGCACACGGGACAGTACGGGCTCCTATAATTCACCCCTCCACTTT

J: TRBJ2-5
size: .
D: TRBD2
V: TRBV4-1
CDR3: CASSQILAGVEGTQYF
DNA: TGCGCCAGCAGCCAAATCCTAGCGGGAGTAGAAGGGACCCAGTACTTC

J: TRBJ2-7
size: .
D: .
V: TRBV7-8
CDR3: CASTWDLSYEQYF
DNA: TGTGCCAGCACCTGGGACCTCTCCTACGAGCAGTACTTC

J: TRBJ2-6
size: .
D: .
V: TRBV24-1
CDR3: CATSGRRDINSEANVLTF
DNA: TGTGCCACCAGTGGGAGACGGGATATAAACTCTGAGGCCAACGTCCTGACTTTC

J: TRBJ2-7
size: few
D: .
V: TRBV6-1
CDR3: CASSEIKGGSYEQYF
DNA: TGTGCCAGCAGTGAAATAAAAGGGGGCTCCTACGAGCAGTACTTC

J: TRBJ1-2
size: many
D: .
V: TRBV12-3/TRBV12-4
CDR3: CASTWDLSDGYTF
DNA: TGTGCCAGCACCTGGGACTTATCGGATGGCTACACCTTC

J: TRBJ2-1
size: many
D: .
V: TRBV7-2
CDR3: CASSYEQFF
DNA: TGTGCCAGCAGCTACGAGCAGTTCTTC

J: TRBJ2-2
size: many
D: TRBD2
V: TRBV7-2
CDR3: CASSLGAGGPRELFF
DNA: TGTGCCAGCAGCTTAGGGGCGGGAGGGCCCCGGGAGCTGTTTTTT

J: TRBJ1-3
size: many
D: .
V: TRBV7-2
CDR3: CASSLYRTSGNTIYF
DNA: TGTGCCAGCAGCTTGTACAGGACCTCTGGAAACACCATATATTTT

J: TRBJ1-1
size: .
D: .
V: TRBV4-1
CDR3: CASSQGGFGTEAFF
DNA: TGCGCCAGCAGCCAAGGAGGGTTTGGGACTGAAGCTTTCTTT

J: TRBJ1-1
size: .
D: .
V: TRBV20-1
CDR3: CSVTATLNTEAFF
DNA: TGCAGTGTCACAGCGACCTTGAACACTGAAGCTTTCTTT

J: TRBJ2-7
size: many
D: .
V: TRBV2
CDR3: CASSEDRLGGGEQYF
DNA: TGTGCCAGCAGTGAAGACCGACTCGGGGGAGGCGAGCAGTACTTC

J: TRBJ2-3
size: many
D: .
V: TRBV11-3
CDR3: CASEGDTQYF
DNA: TGTGCCAGCGAGGGAGATACGCAGTATTTT

J: TRBJ2-3
size: many
D: TRBD2
V: TRBV14
CDR3: CASSPEPGLVSPDTQYF
DNA: TGTGCCAGCAGCCCAGAGCCGGGACTAGTGTCCCCAGATACGCAGTATTTT

J: TRBJ1-6
size: .
D: .
V: TRBV6-5
CDR3: CASSYVGALHF
DNA: TGTGCCAGCAGTTACGTCGGGGCTCTCCACTTT

J: TRBJ2-3
size: many
D: TRBD2
V: TRBV28
CDR3: CASTSGKATQYF
DNA: TGTGCCAGCACTAGCGGGAAAGCTACGCAGTATTTT

J: TRBJ2-3
size: few
D: TRBD1
V: TRBV30
CDR3: CAWSTGGRTDTQYF
DNA: TGTGCCTGGAGCACAGGGGGCCGGACAGATACGCAGTATTTT

J: TRBJ1-6
size: few
D: .
V: TRBV4-3
CDR3: CASSQNLDSPLHF
DNA: TGCGCCAGCAGCCAGAATTTGGATTCACCCCTCCACTTT

J: TRBJ2-7
size: many
D: .
V: TRBV6-2/TRBV6-3
CDR3: CASSYNSAAYEQYF
DNA: TGTGCCAGCAGTTACAATTCAGCCGCCTACGAGCAGTACTTC

J: TRBJ1-6
size: few
D: .
V: TRBV7-9
CDR3: CASSHGGEGANSPLHF
DNA: TGTGCCAGCAGCCATGGTGGGGAAGGCGCAAATTCACCCCTCCACTTT

J: TRBJ2-5
size: .
D: .
V: TRBV9
CDR3: CASSVVDGSQETQYF
DNA: TGTGCCAGCAGCGTAGTGGATGGGAGTCAAGAGACCCAGTACTTC

J: TRBJ2-2
size: few
D: .
V: TRBV30
CDR3: CAWAKVELYTGELFF
DNA: TGTGCCTGGGCCAAAGTAGAGCTGTACACCGGGGAGCTGTTTTTT

J: TRBJ1-1
size: many
D: TRBD1
V: TRBV11-2
CDR3: CASSLDRTGKKAEAFF
DNA: TGTGCCAGCAGCTTAGATAGGACAGGGAAGAAGGCTGAAGCTTTCTTT

J: TRBJ2-7
size: once
D: .
V: TRBV15
CDR3: CATNRVFQGYEQYF
DNA: TGTGCCACCAACAGAGTCTTTCAGGGGTACGAGCAGTACTTC

J: TRBJ2-2
size: .
D: .
V: TRBV15
CDR3: CAASSRGTGELFF
DNA: TGTGCCGCCAGCAGTCGAGGCACCGGGGAGCTGTTTTTT

J: TRBJ2-1
size: few
D: TRBD2
V: TRBV12-3/TRBV12-4
CDR3: CASSLRGGYNEQFF
DNA: TGTGCCAGCAGTTTGCGGGGAGGGTACAATGAGCAGTTCTTC

J: TRBJ1-6
size: .
D: .
V: TRBV4-3
CDR3: CVSSLGVPYSPLHF
DNA: TGCGTCAGCAGCCTCGGGGTTCCGTATTCACCCCTCCACTTT

J: TRBJ2-2
size: few
D: .
V: TRBV10-2
CDR3: CASTQTGRVTGELFF
DNA: TGCGCCAGCACTCAGACAGGGAGGGTGACCGGGGAGCTGTTTTTT

J: TRBJ1-5
size: .
D: .
V: TRBV6-5
CDR3: CASSYDLSNQPQHF
DNA: TGTGCCAGCAGTTATGACCTGAGCAATCAGCCCCAGCATTTT

J: TRBJ1-2
size: many
D: .
V: TRBV6-1
CDR3: CASTPGPNYGYTF
DNA: TGTGCCAGCACTCCAGGACCTAACTATGGCTACACCTTC

J: TRBJ1-2
size: many
D: .
V: TRBV2
CDR3: CASSNYGYTF
DNA: TGTGCCAGCAGCAACTATGGCTACACCTTC

J: TRBJ2-3
size: many
D: TRBD2
V: TRBV28
CDR3: CASTHTGQMGLAGADTQYF
DNA: TGTGCCAGCACTCACACGGGACAGATGGGACTAGCGGGAGCAGATACGCAGTATTTT

J: TRBJ2-1
size: many
D: TRBD2
V: TRBV3-1
CDR3: CASSQGLAGTSQGDEQFF
DNA: TGTGCCAGCAGCCAAGGGCTAGCGGGAACATCCCAGGGTGATGAGCAGTTCTTC

J: TRBJ2-1
size: .
D: TRBD2
V: TRBV10-3
CDR3: CAISRTGLAGSVGSYNEQFF
DNA: TGTGCCATCAGTCGAACGGGACTAGCGGGGTCGGTCGGCTCCTACAATGAGCAGTTCTTC

J: TRBJ2-3
size: few
D: .
V: TRBV10-3
CDR3: CAISGERLRAADTQYF
DNA: TGTGCCATCAGTGGGGAGCGCTTAAGGGCAGCAGATACGCAGTATTTT

J: TRBJ1-2
size: .
D: TRBD1
V: TRBV4-1
CDR3: CASSQDLTYGTGVYGYTF
DNA: TGCGCCAGCAGCCAAGACCTGACTTATGGGACAGGGGTCTATGGCTACACCTTC

J: TRBJ1-1
size: many
D: .
V: TRBV7-2
CDR3: CASSLEGQIMNTEAFF
DNA: TGTGCCAGCAGCTTAGAAGGACAGATCATGAACACTGAAGCTTTCTTT